The rows below give T cell receptor beta chains drawn from one sample of a study of blood T cell repertoires in COVID-19. Sequenced by immunoSEQ multiplex PCR; TCRdb stores in-frame clones only, minus some. The table shows about 51,000 clones, with more than 70% occurring only once. Sequencing input: peripheral blood. These receptors originate from a man at least 80 years old with active COVID-19. CDR3s include the opening cysteine and the closing phenylalanine or tryptophan. D genes are given only for firm matches. Clone size is not always given. Where it is, it says once, few, many or a class for expanded clones.

j_call clone_size v_call d_call cdr3_aa cdr3_nt
TRBJ1-6 - TRBV14 TRBD1 CASSKPGQGFSPLHF TGTGCCAGCAGCAAACCAGGACAGGGGTTTTCACCCCTCCACTTT
TRBJ1-4 - TRBV5-1 - CASSLSPQGGDEKLFF TGCGCCAGCAGCTTGTCCCCACAGGGTGGGGATGAAAAACTGTTTTTT
TRBJ2-7 - TRBV2 - CASMDSISYEQYF TGTGCCAGCATGGACAGTATCTCCTACGAGCAGTACTTC
TRBJ2-2 - TRBV10-3 TRBD2 CAISDPRRRGESTGELFF TGTGCCATCAGTGACCCCCGGCGTCGGGGGGAATCCACCGGGGAGCTGTTTTTT
TRBJ2-3 - TRBV5-1 TRBD1 CASSPGVRGLTDTQYF TGCGCCAGCAGCCCGGGCGTGAGGGGGCTCACAGATACGCAGTATTTT
TRBJ2-7 - TRBV5-1 TRBD1 CASSRDRGRGEQYF TGCGCCAGCAGCCGGGACAGGGGGCGAGGCGAGCAGTACTTC
TRBJ2-3 - TRBV6-6 TRBD2 CASSHGTSETNLSTDTQYF TGTGCCAGCAGTCACGGGACTAGCGAAACCAATTTGTCGACAGATACGCAGTATTTT
TRBJ1-6 - TRBV7-9 - CASSLEGGNSPLHF TGTGCCAGCAGCTTGGAGGGGGGGAATTCACCCCTCCACTTT
TRBJ2-5 - TRBV15 TRBD2 CATAGGPQETQYF TGTGCCACCGCGGGGGGACCCCAAGAGACCCAGTACTTC
TRBJ2-7 - TRBV6-4 - CASSKEGQSYEQYF TGTGCCAGCAGTAAGGAAGGACAGTCCTACGAGCAGTACTTC
TRBJ2-1 - TRBV19 - CASSIEVRRDVYNEQFF TGTGCCAGTAGTATAGAGGTCCGGCGGGATGTCTACAATGAGCAGTTCTTC
TRBJ1-4 - TRBV7-9 - CASSSPAGLNEKLFF TGTGCCAGCAGCTCCCCCGCGGGCTTGAATGAAAAACTGTTTTTT
TRBJ2-1 - TRBV30 - CAWQTNLGGTGSYNEQFF TGTGCCTGGCAAACGAATTTGGGGGGGACAGGCTCCTACAATGAGCAGTTCTTC
TRBJ1-1 - TRBV11-3 TRBD1 CASSPGGITEAFF TGTGCCAGCAGCCCAGGGGGCATCACTGAAGCTTTCTTT
TRBJ1-5 - TRBV5-1 - CASSFDSYNQPQHF TGCGCCAGCAGCTTCGACAGCTATAATCAGCCCCAGCATTTT
TRBJ2-2 - TRBV5-4 TRBD2 CASSPGYPPGLAGTTGELFF TGTGCCAGCAGCCCCGGGTACCCACCGGGACTAGCGGGAACCACCGGGGAGCTGTTTTTT
TRBJ2-1 - TRBV3-1/TRBV3-2 - CASSPTRFSYNEQFF TGTGCCAGCAGCCCAACTAGGTTTTCCTACAATGAGCAGTTCTTC
TRBJ2-5 - TRBV7-6 - CASSSQTHLTGRETQYF TGTGCCAGCAGCTCCCAAACTCATTTAACGGGAAGAGAGACCCAGTACTTC
TRBJ1-2 - TRBV19 - CASGDIGAYGYTF TGTGCCAGTGGCGATATAGGGGCTTATGGCTACACCTTC
TRBJ2-1 medium-sized TRBV30 TRBD2 CAWSPGLAGHNEQFF TGTGCCTGGAGTCCTGGACTAGCGGGACACAATGAGCAGTTCTTC
TRBJ2-1 - TRBV18 TRBD2 CASSPPGLAGDNEQFF TGTGCCAGCTCACCACCGGGACTAGCGGGGGACAATGAGCAGTTCTTC
TRBJ2-7 - TRBV6-5 - CASSSRTRGEQYF TGTGCCAGCAGTTCGCGGACTCGGGGCGAGCAGTACTTC
TRBJ2-2 once TRBV6-1 - CASSEVQNTGELFF TGTGCCAGCAGTGAAGTCCAGAACACCGGGGAGCTGTTTTTT
TRBJ2-1 - TRBV19 TRBD2 CASSIRGGGTTAEQFF TGTGCCAGTAGTATTAGGGGAGGTGGGACTACGGCTGAGCAGTTCTTC
TRBJ2-7 - TRBV4-3 - CASSQEGTGHYEQYF TGCGCCAGCAGCCAAGAGGGAACAGGCCACTACGAGCAGTACTTC
TRBJ1-1 - TRBV5-1 - CASSPDSLGTEAFF TGCGCCAGCAGCCCCGACTCCCTGGGCACTGAAGCTTTCTTT
TRBJ1-6 - TRBV9 - CASSVEAGVNSPLHF TGTGCCAGCAGCGTAGAGGCAGGGGTTAATTCACCCCTCCACTTT
TRBJ1-5 few TRBV28 - CASRGQYNQPQHF TGTGCCAGCAGAGGACAGTACAATCAGCCCCAGCATTTT
TRBJ2-7 - TRBV5-4 TRBD1 CASSLGTASYEQYF TGTGCCAGCAGCTTAGGGACAGCGTCCTACGAGCAGTACTTC
TRBJ2-1 - TRBV4-3 TRBD2 CASSQGTSGRNEQFF TGCGCCAGCAGCCAGGGGACTAGCGGGAGGAATGAGCAGTTCTTC
TRBJ2-7 - TRBV7-2 TRBD2 CASSPGLVKYEQYF TGTGCCAGCAGCCCGGGACTAGTCAAATACGAGCAGTACTTC
TRBJ1-1 - TRBV14 TRBD1 CASSQDPWTGRSFFNTEAFF TGTGCCAGCAGCCAAGATCCCTGGACAGGACGATCCTTTTTTAACACTGAAGCTTTCTTT
TRBJ2-1 - TRBV27 - CASSPLGGGSYNEQFF TGTGCCAGCAGCCCCCTCGGGGGTGGCTCCTACAATGAGCAGTTCTTC
TRBJ2-1 once TRBV28 TRBD2 CASSLWLREGRYEQFF TGTGCCAGCAGTTTGTGGTTACGGGAGGGCCGCTACGAGCAGTTCTTC
TRBJ2-7 - TRBV23-1 - CASNEGGDSYEQYF TGCGCCTCCAACGAGGGAGGCGACTCCTACGAGCAGTACTTC
TRBJ2-5 once TRBV7-9 TRBD1 CASSLTGGKNQETQYF TGTGCCAGCAGCTTAACAGGGGGCAAAAATCAAGAGACCCAGTACTTC
TRBJ2-1 - TRBV18 - CASSPRITGETWDSRGEQFF TGTGCCAGCTCACCGCGCATAACAGGGGAGACGTGGGACTCTCGTGGTGAGCAGTTCTTC
TRBJ2-7 - TRBV19 TRBD1 CASTGTGGYEQYF TGTGCCAGTACCGGGACAGGGGGCTACGAGCAGTACTTC
TRBJ2-7 - TRBV10-2 TRBD1 CASSDRDSTSYEQYF TGCGCCAGCAGTGACCGGGACAGCACCTCCTACGAGCAGTACTTC
TRBJ2-7 once TRBV10-3 TRBD2 CAISDGTSASYEQYF TGTGCCATCAGTGACGGGACTAGCGCCTCCTACGAGCAGTACTTC
TRBJ2-3 - TRBV10-1 - CASSLQRATDTQYF TGCGCCAGCAGTCTCCAGCGGGCCACAGATACGCAGTATTTT
TRBJ1-2 - TRBV14 - CASSQDLGGGGYTF TGTGCCAGCAGCCAAGATTTAGGCGGAGGTGGCTACACCTTC
TRBJ1-4 once TRBV6-2/TRBV6-3 - CASSSSGVSEKLFF TGTGCCAGCAGTTCTTCAGGGGTTAGCGAAAAACTGTTTTTT
TRBJ1-4 - TRBV5-5 TRBD1 CASSWGDRTIGEKLFF TGTGCCAGCAGCTGGGGGGACAGGACGATTGGCGAAAAACTGTTTTTT
TRBJ1-2 - TRBV5-6 TRBD1 CASSPDREGYGYTF TGTGCCAGCAGCCCGGACAGGGAGGGATATGGCTACACCTTC
TRBJ1-4 - TRBV19 - CASSLEAGVGEKLFF TGTGCCAGTAGTCTCGAAGCAGGGGTCGGGGAAAAACTGTTTTTT
TRBJ2-7 - TRBV7-9 TRBD1 CASSSPDPGQGILEQYF TGTGCCAGCAGCTCACCTGATCCGGGACAGGGGATTCTCGAGCAGTACTTC
TRBJ1-6 - TRBV28 TRBD1 CASSSSGQGNSPLHF TGTGCCAGCAGTTCCTCGGGACAGGGGAATTCACCCCTCCACTTT
TRBJ2-5 - TRBV28 TRBD2 CASSSGRAGGPRPETQYF TGTGCCAGCAGTTCCGGTAGAGCGGGAGGGCCTCGTCCAGAGACCCAGTACTTC
TRBJ2-1 - TRBV30 - CAWSEGAYNEQFF TGTGCCTGGAGTGAGGGGGCCTACAATGAGCAGTTCTTC
TRBJ2-2 few TRBV24-1 TRBD2 CATSDFVSGRTGELFF TGTGCCACCAGTGATTTTGTTAGCGGGCGCACCGGGGAGCTGTTTTTT
TRBJ2-5 - TRBV28 TRBD2 CASSSIPGTSGKETQYF TGTGCCAGCAGTTCAATACCGGGGACTAGCGGGAAAGAGACCCAGTACTTC
TRBJ2-7 - TRBV7-9 TRBD1 CASSPAGGLQYF TGTGCCAGCAGCCCCGCAGGGGGCTTGCAGTACTTC